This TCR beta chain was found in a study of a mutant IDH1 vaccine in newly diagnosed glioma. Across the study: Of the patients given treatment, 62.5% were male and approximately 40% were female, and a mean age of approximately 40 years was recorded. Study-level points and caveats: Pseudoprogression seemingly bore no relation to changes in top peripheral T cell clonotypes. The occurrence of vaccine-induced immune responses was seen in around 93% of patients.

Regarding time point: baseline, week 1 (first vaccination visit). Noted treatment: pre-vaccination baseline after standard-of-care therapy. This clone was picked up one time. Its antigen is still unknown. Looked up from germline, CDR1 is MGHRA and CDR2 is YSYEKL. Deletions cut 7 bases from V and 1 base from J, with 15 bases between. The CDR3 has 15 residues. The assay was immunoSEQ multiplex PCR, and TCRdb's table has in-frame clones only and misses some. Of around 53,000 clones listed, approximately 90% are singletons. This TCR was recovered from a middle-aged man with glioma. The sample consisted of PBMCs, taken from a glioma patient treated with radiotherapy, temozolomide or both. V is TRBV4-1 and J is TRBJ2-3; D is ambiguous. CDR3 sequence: CASKNPSPRTDTQYF. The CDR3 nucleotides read TGCGCCAGCAAAAACCCCTCCCCCCGCACAGATACGCAGTATTTT.